Below, 19 T cell receptor beta chains from the same sample are listed, as sequenced in a study of T cells in Graves' hyperthyroidism and ophthalmopathy. Amplified TCR beta CDR3 regions came from RNA transcripts. Using the HTBI primer set, a first-round RT-PCR was run on the TCR CDR3. Via MiXCR, TCRdb re-called the multiplex PCR reads, giving one row per CDR3 protein. The sample carries approximately 430,000 distinct CDR3 sequences, 14% to 15% recorded once. Specimen: blood. Receptors were obtained from a young man with Graves' ophthalmopathy.

This clonotype was recorded at least ten times. The chain joins TRBV6-1 to TRBJ2-1; D might be TRBD2 (6 bases). Trimming left V 10 bases short and J 3 bases short, with 10 bases between. The CDR3 extends over 12 amino acids. The germline gives CDR1 MNHNS, CDR2 SASEGT. In DNA form, the CDR3 reads TGTGCCACCCGGGGACTCTACAATGAGCAGTTCTTC. Translating it yields CATRGLYNEQFF.

This clonotype was counted ten times or more. V gene TRBV24-1 combines with J gene TRBJ2-1; 7 positions agree with TRBD1. Per the germline V gene, CDR1 is KGHDR and CDR2 is SFDVKD. V dropped 3 bases and J dropped 1; count of bases not matched to a gene: 2. This CDR3 contains 15 residues. The CDR3 region is CATSDQGVSYNEQFF. The CDR3 DNA reads TGTGCCACCAGTGATCAGGGGGTGTCCTACAATGAGCAGTTCTTC.

This clonotype was detected many times. The chain is built from TRBV20-1 and TRBJ2-5; 13 bases align to TRBD2. V shed 5 bases and J 2 bases; nucleotides not matched to a gene: 5. Germline V lookup: CDR1 DFQATT, CDR2 SNEGSKA (reference sequence). CDR3 size: 15 residues. The CDR3 region has the DNA TGCAGTGCTGGGACTAGCGGGGAAAGACAAGAGACCCAGTACTTC. Translated: CSAGTSGERQETQYF.

There are many counts of this clonotype. The chain is built from TRBV13 and TRBJ2-7, with TRBD1 matching over 10 bases. The CDR3 has 15 amino acids. Germline V CDR1 and CDR2: PRHDT, FYEKMQ (reference sequence). After removal of 5 bases from V and 2 bases from J, the junction contained 6 bases not matched to a gene. The CDR3 loop is CASSQGTGVTYEQYF. In DNA, the CDR3 is TGTGCCAGCAGCCAGGGGACAGGGGTTACCTACGAGCAGTACTTC.

This clonotype was seen ten or more times. This chain joins TRBV9 and TRBJ2-7; 7 bases agree with TRBD2. J was trimmed by 1 base and V by 7 bases; bases with no gene match: 8. The CDR3 is 14 amino acids. Germline V gene lookup returns CDR1 SGDLS and CDR2 YYNGEE. The chain's CDR3 is CASGSGTNSYEQYF. DNA of the CDR3: TGTGCCAGCGGAAGCGGGACCAATTCCTACGAGCAGTACTTC.

This clonotype was detected a few times. The chain is built from TRBV28 and TRBJ1-6; possibly TRBD1 for D (5 bases). The CDR3 is 12 amino acids. V was cut by 8 bases and J by 6 bases, with 8 bases left in between. Germline CDR1 reads MDHEN; CDR2 reads SYDVKM. CDR3 region: CASGTTNSPLHF. The CDR3 coding sequence is TGTGCCAGCGGGACCACTAATTCACCCCTCCACTTT.

To note about this clonotype: One end of the junction does not line up with germline, which may come from a read error. DNA of the CDR3: TGTGCCAGCACCTTAAGCGGGCAGGGATGTGAGACCCAGTACTTC. The encoded protein is CASTLSGQGCETQYF. The V call is TRBV7-3, the J call TRBJ2-5; maybe TRBD2 (6 bases). CDR3 length: 15 amino acids. Per germline, CDR1 SGHTA and CDR2 FQGTGA.

The sample holds a few counts of this clonotype. The J gene is TRBJ2-5, the V gene TRBV6-1, with 11 bases aligning to TRBD2. Germline CDR1 reads MNHNS; CDR2 reads SASEGT. The CDR3 spans 14 residues. The ends lost 6 bases at V and 3 bases at J; junction bases unmatched: 3. The CDR3 sequence: CASRGGLAEETQYF. CDR3 DNA sequence: TGTGCCAGCAGAGGGGGACTAGCGGAAGAGACCCAGTACTTC.

There are many counts of this clonotype. The rearrangement uses TRBV20-1 and TRBJ2-3; 11 nucleotides line up with TRBD2. The J segment lost 3 bases and the V segment lost 1 base, leaving 0 bases of the junction unmatched. CDR3 length: 14 residues. Germline V gene lookup returns CDR1 DFQATT and CDR2 SNEGSKA (reference sequence). The DNA of the CDR3 is TGCAGTGCTAGAGGGACTAGCGGGACAGATACGCAGTATTTT. Translating it yields CSARGTSGTDTQYF.

This clonotype was recorded many times. The J gene is TRBJ1-2, the V gene TRBV24-1; D gene unclear. Germline V lookup: CDR1 KGHDR, CDR2 SFDVKD. This CDR3 contains 13 residues. V was shortened by 5 bases and J by 6 bases, with 12 bases between the two germline ends. CDR3 DNA sequence: TGTGCCACCAGTGCCGGGCTCCGAAATGGCTACACCTTC. Translated, it gives CATSAGLRNGYTF.

Many counts were recorded for this clonotype. V gene TRBV24-1 combines with J gene TRBJ2-1; D gene uncertain. The V end was cut by 2 bases, the J end by 4 bases, with 11 bases between. Germline CDR1 is KGHDR and CDR2 is SFDVKD. The CDR3 is 15 amino acids. As DNA, the CDR3 is TGTGCCACCAGTGATTCCTCCCAAGTATACAATGAGCAGTTCTTC. The encoded protein is CATSDSSQVYNEQFF.

This clonotype was counted ten times or more. This chain connects TRBV11-2 to TRBJ1-1, with 8 nucleotides matching TRBD1. The CDR3 runs 14 residues. Germline V CDR1 and CDR2: SGHAT, FQNNGV. J gave up 4 bases and V 4 bases, and 5 bases lay outside the gene matches. DNA for the CDR3: TGTGCCAGCAGCTCCACAACAGGGGGCACTGAAGCTTTCTTT. Its translation is CASSSTTGGTEAFF.

This clonotype was found many times. The V and J genes are TRBV6-1 and TRBJ1-5; D call uncertain. Between the trimmed V and J ends, which lost 1 base and 5 bases, there was a span of 15 bases. CDR3 size: 16 residues. From germline, CDR1 is MNHNS and CDR2 SASEGT. The CDR3 here is CASSEGVAGDYQPQHF. CDR3 DNA: TGTGCCAGCAGTGAAGGGGTAGCCGGGGATTATCAGCCCCAGCATTTT.

The V call is TRBV5-8, the J call TRBJ2-7; TRBD1 aligns across 10 bases. Germline V gene data show CDR1 as SGHTS and CDR2 as YDEGEE. This CDR3 comprises 15 residues. V lost 0 bases, J lost 5 bases, and 5 bases stayed unmatched. DNA for the CDR3: TGTGCCAGCAGCTTGGCGGGACAGGGGCGAAACGAGCAGTACTTC. Encoded protein: CASSLAGQGRNEQYF.

In regard to this clonotype: One base away lies a much larger clone, so this may be a sequencing read error. The rearrangement links TRBV10-3 to TRBJ2-7; TRBD2 matches 8 bases. Germline-derived CDR1 and CDR2 are ENHRY and SYGVKD. This CDR3 has 11 amino acids. V shed 10 bases, J shed 9 bases, and the junction held 8 bases outside the gene matches. For the CDR3, the DNA is TGTGCCACCGGGGGGGGAGGGGGGCAGTACTTC. Its translation is CATGGGGGQYF.

This clonotype has just a few counts. The J gene is TRBJ2-7, the V gene TRBV6-1, with 13 bases aligning to TRBD2. CDR3 size: 16 residues. Germline V gene data show CDR1 as MNHNS and CDR2 as SASEGT. V was pared by 5 bases and J by 6 bases, with 10 bases of the junction left unmatched. CDR3 nucleotides: TGTGCCAGCAGTAAACGGACTAGCGGGAGCCATGGCGAGCAGTACTTC. This codes for CASSKRTSGSHGEQYF.

This clonotype has a count of ten or more. The rearrangement uses TRBV12-3 or TRBV12-4 and TRBJ1-2, with TRBD1 matching over 10 bases. With V trimmed by 5 bases and J by 0 bases, 6 bases remained unmatched. This CDR3 has 16 amino acids. For the CDR3, the DNA is TGTGCCAGCAGTCCGGGACAGGGGATGACTAACTATGGCTACACCTTC. As protein: CASSPGQGMTNYGYTF.

This chain uses TRBV19 with TRBJ1-5; 8 nucleotides line up with TRBD1. Per germline, CDR1 LNHDA and CDR2 SQIVND (reference sequence). The junction had 8 bases not matched to a gene; V was cut back by 4 bases and J by 9 bases. The CDR3 spans 14 residues. Written as DNA, the CDR3 is TGTGCCAGTAGTACGAACAGGGGGGAGCGGCCCCAGCATTTT. As protein: CASSTNRGERPQHF.

This clonotype has just a few counts. This chain links TRBV7-6 with TRBJ2-2; 14 bases align to TRBD2. This CDR3 is built from 16 residues. The germline V gene encodes CDR1 SGHVS and CDR2 FNYEAQ. The V gene end was trimmed by 5 bases and the J gene end by 8 bases; junction bases not matched to a gene: 7. This chain's CDR3 is CASSTGTSGSLGELFF. The CDR3 DNA reads as TGTGCCAGCAGCACAGGGACTAGCGGGAGTTTGGGGGAGCTGTTTTTT.